Presented here are 27 T cell receptor beta chains from one specimen sequenced in a study of OX40 agonist ivuxolimab in advanced cancers. Repertoires were generated with immunoSEQ multiplex PCR, while TCRdb's copy carries only in-frame clones and drops some. The repertoire consists of roughly 50,000 clones, with about 84% occurring once and the leading ten covering approximately 4.1%. The material was CD4+ or CD8+ T cells sorted from blood, obtained in a trial of the OX40 agonist ivuxolimab. The receptors stem from an adult with an advanced solid tumor such as melanoma, head and neck, liver or kidney cancer.

The V and J genes are TRBV6-5 and TRBJ1-1; a weak D match, TRBD1 (5 bases). In germline, CDR1 is MNHEY, CDR2 SVGAGI. V gave up 0 bases and J gave up 7 bases, with 12 bases separating them. The length of the CDR3 is 14 residues. The CDR3 DNA sequence: TGTGCCAGCAGTTACTCGGCGGGACCCTTTGAAGCTTTCTTT. Translating it yields CASSYSAGPFEAFF.

The chain couples TRBV11-3 to TRBJ2-7, with 8 bases aligning to TRBD1. The J segment lost 0 bases and the V segment lost 3 bases, leaving 1 base of the junction unmatched. Germline V gene lookup returns CDR1 SGHNT and CDR2 YENEEA. The CDR3 spans 14 residues. CDR3 nucleotide sequence: TGTGCCAGCAGCTTCACAGGGGGCTCCTACGAGCAGTACTTC. Its protein product is CASSFTGGSYEQYF.

The V gene is TRBV18, the J gene TRBJ1-5; the D gene is possibly TRBD1 (6 bases). Germline V gene lookup returns CDR1 KGHSH and CDR2 LQKENI. CDR3 length: 15 amino acids. V was shortened by 6 bases and J by 7 bases, with 19 bases between the two germline ends. CDR3 nucleotides: TGTGCCAGCTCTTCCGGGGGACAAGAGGTCCAGCCCCAGCATTTT. Its protein product is CASSSGGQEVQPQHF.

Notes on this clone: Other DNA sequences in this specimen translate into the identical CDR3. The chain links TRBV30 to TRBJ1-2, with unresolved D. Trimming took 3 bases from V and 1 from J, leaving 12 bases between them. The CDR3 has 14 amino acids. Germline CDR1 reads GTSNPN; CDR2 reads SVGIG (reference sequence). The CDR3: CAWSVLGINYGYTF. CDR3 nucleotides: TGTGCCTGGAGCGTCCTGGGCATTAACTATGGCTACACCTTC.

The chain has TRBV23-1 and TRBJ1-5; D remains unclear. TRBV23-1 is marked as an open reading frame, function uncertain. V shed 1 base and J shed 8 bases, with 9 bases lying between them. The CDR3 extends over 13 amino acids. The CDR3 coding sequence is TGCGCCAGCAGTCAATTAGCGTTCGAGCCCCAGCATTTT. Its translation is CASSQLAFEPQHF.

Details on this clone: Other nucleotide sequences from this sample produce the same CDR3. The genes are TRBV5-1 and TRBJ2-5, with 8 bases aligning to TRBD1. CDR3 length: 15 amino acids. The germline V gene has CDR1 SGHRS and CDR2 YFSETQ. The V gene end was trimmed by 0 bases and the J gene end by 4 bases; junction bases not matched to a gene: 5. As DNA, the CDR3 is TGCGCCAGCAGCTTGGTTGCAGGGGGCCCAGAGACCCAGTACTTC. Its translation is CASSLVAGGPETQYF.

The chain combines TRBV18 with TRBJ2-7; 7 bases are shared with TRBD1. Germline lookup yields CDR1 KGHSH and CDR2 LQKENI. V gave up 3 bases and J gave up 6 bases; unmatched junction bases: 5. There are 13 residues in the CDR3. The CDR3 coding sequence is TGTGCCAGCTCACCCGACAGGGATAGCGAGCAGTACTTC. Translating it yields CASSPDRDSEQYF.

The chain carries TRBV9 and TRBJ1-3, with D maybe TRBD1 (6 bases). Germline V gene data show CDR1 as SGDLS and CDR2 as YYNGEE. This CDR3 has 16 residues. The V end lost 4 bases, the J end lost 3 bases, and 17 bases lay between the germline ends. CDR3 nucleotides: TGTGCCAGCAGCTTACGGACAGATGAAGTTGGAAACACCATATATTTT. It specifies CASSLRTDEVGNTIYF.

This chain links TRBV5-1 with TRBJ2-1, with D unclear. From germline, CDR1 is SGHRS and CDR2 YFSETQ. The CDR3 sequence is 15 residues long. Trimming left V 4 bases short and J 2 bases short, with 13 bases between. The DNA for the CDR3 is TGCGCCAGCAGCCCCCCCCGGCCCACCTACAATGAGCAGTTCTTC. Translated, it gives CASSPPRPTYNEQFF.

The gene calls are TRBV28 and TRBJ1-2; 8 bases map to TRBD1. The germline CDR1 and CDR2 sequences are MDHEN and SYDVKM. V was pared by 2 bases and J by 5 bases, with 4 bases of the junction left unmatched. The CDR3 loop spans 14 amino acids. CDR3 sequence (DNA): TGTGCCAGCAGTTTAGCGGGACAGGCGTATGGCTACACCTTC. Protein: CASSLAGQAYGYTF.

V is TRBV9 and J is TRBJ2-3; 9 bases fit TRBD1. The CDR3 is 17 residues long. V lost 0 bases, J lost 1 base, and 6 bases stayed unmatched. Germline lookup yields CDR1 SGDLS and CDR2 YYNGEE. Here the CDR3 reads CASSVVGQGTRTDTQYF. Here the CDR3 DNA reads TGTGCCAGCAGCGTAGTGGGACAGGGTACCCGCACAGATACGCAGTATTTT.

The chain carries TRBV6-6 and TRBJ1-2, with a tentative D call TRBD1 (5 bases). V was shortened by 5 bases and J by 5 bases, with 12 bases between the two germline ends. CDR1 is MNHNY, CDR2 SVGAGI, per germline (reference sequence). The CDR3 spans 13 residues. The CDR3: CASSLGDEYGYTF. CDR3 nucleotide sequence: TGTGCCAGCAGTCTCGGGGACGAGTATGGCTACACCTTC.

The J gene is TRBJ2-1, the V gene TRBV28; D ambiguous. The germline V and J ends were trimmed by 3 bases and 5 bases, with 14 bases remaining between them. Germline V gene data show CDR1 as MDHEN and CDR2 as SYDVKM. This CDR3 has 15 amino acids. This chain's CDR3 is CASSFSSVRNNEQFF. The CDR3 DNA sequence: TGTGCCAGCAGTTTCTCTTCCGTCAGAAACAATGAGCAGTTCTTC. Complete variable domain (other parts from reference TRBV28 and TRBJ2-1): DVKVTQSSRYLVKRTGEKVFLECVQDMDHENMFWYRQDPGLGLRLIYFSYDVKMKEKGDIPEGYSVSREKKERFSLILESASTNQTSMYLCASSFSSVRNNEQFFGPGTRLTVL.

This clone showed up just a few times. The chain is built from TRBV4-1 and TRBJ2-2, with 8 nucleotides matching TRBD1. The CDR3 extends over 19 amino acids. Germline V CDR1 and CDR2: MGHRA, YSYEKL. The trim removed 0 bases at V and 7 bases at J, leaving 16 bases unmatched. The CDR3 sequence: CASSQDWAGQGLRYGELFF. CDR3 DNA sequence: TGCGCCAGCAGCCAAGATTGGGCCGGACAGGGCCTTCGGTACGGGGAGCTGTTTTTT.

This chain connects TRBV5-5 to TRBJ1-3; D not resolved. The CDR3 is 14 amino acids. Germline V gene sequence: CDR1 SGHKS, CDR2 YYEKEE (reference sequence). Trimming took off 0 bases at V and 6 bases at J, with 10 bases between the two ends. The CDR3 protein is CASSLGAPLNTIYF. CDR3 bases: TGTGCCAGCAGCTTGGGGGCGCCCCTAAACACCATATATTTT. Full variable domain (rest looked up from reference TRBV5-5 and TRBJ1-3): DAGVTQSPTHLIKTRGQQVTLRCSPISGHKSVSWYQQVLGQGPQFIFQYYEKEERGRGNFPDRFSARQFPNYSSELNVNALLLGDSALYLCASSLGAPLNTIYFGEGSWLTVV.

The chain has TRBV25-1 and TRBJ1-3, with a possible D match to TRBD1 (5 bases). V lost 2 bases and J lost 8, with 13 bases in between. The CDR3 has 14 amino acids. Germline values: CDR1 MGHDK, CDR2 SYGVNS. CDR3 protein: CASSERGVVDTIYF. CDR3 DNA sequence: TGTGCCAGCAGTGAAAGGGGAGTGGTGGACACCATATATTTT. Using reference TRBV25-1 and TRBJ1-3 for the parts outside the CDR3, the full variable domain is EADIYQTPRYLVIGTGKKITLECSQTMGHDKMYWYQQDPGMELHLIHYSYGVNSTEKGDLSSESTVSRIRTEHFPLTLESARPSHTSQYLCASSERGVVDTIYFGEGSWLTVV.

V gene TRBV9 combines with J gene TRBJ1-3, with D possibly TRBD1 on 6 matching bases. The CDR3 totals 17 residues. V shed 2 bases and J shed 0 bases, with 15 bases lying between them. Germline CDR1 is SGDLS and CDR2 is YYNGEE. The CDR3, as DNA: TGTGCCAGCAGCGTTACCTCCGGGACATACTCTGGAAACACCATATATTTT. It codes for CASSVTSGTYSGNTIYF.

The V and J genes are TRBV6-1 and TRBJ2-7; TRBD2 agrees at 11 bases. The CDR3 is 14 amino acids. Germline lookup yields CDR1 MNHNS and CDR2 SASEGT. The trim removed 4 bases at V and 4 bases at J, leaving 3 bases unmatched. The CDR3 region is CASSGTSGGYEQYF. DNA for the CDR3: TGTGCCAGCAGTGGAACTAGCGGGGGTTACGAGCAGTACTTC.

This chain links TRBV6-5 with TRBJ2-7, with D perhaps TRBD2 (5 bases). The CDR3 runs to 14 residues. Germline values: CDR1 MNHEY, CDR2 SVGAGI. Trimming left V 4 bases short and J 1 base short, with 11 bases between. The DNA for the CDR3 is TGTGCCAGCAGTTCTCCCGGGGTTTCCTACGAGCAGTACTTC. Amino acid sequence: CASSSPGVSYEQYF.

The genes are TRBV9 and TRBJ2-7; D remains unclear. V lost 0 bases, J lost 3 bases, and 7 bases lay in between. The CDR3 is made up of 13 amino acids. Germline values: CDR1 SGDLS, CDR2 YYNGEE. Here the CDR3 DNA reads TGTGCCAGCAGCGTAGGACTGAACTACGAGCAGTACTTC. Translation gives CASSVGLNYEQYF.

The chain has TRBV9 and TRBJ1-1, with D perhaps TRBD1 (5 bases). Germline V lookup: CDR1 SGDLS, CDR2 YYNGEE. The V end was cut by 6 bases, the J end by 8 bases, with 17 bases between. The CDR3 has 13 amino acids. The CDR3 loop is CASTDQRGSEAFF. CDR3 DNA: TGTGCCAGCACCGATCAGAGGGGTTCCGAAGCTTTCTTT.

This clone was seen a few times. The V and J genes are TRBV6-1 and TRBJ1-3, with D possibly matching TRBD1 (6 bases). The germline gives CDR1 MNHNS, CDR2 SASEGT. V was cut by 8 bases and J by 2 bases, with 16 bases left in between. There are 15 residues in the CDR3. This chain's CDR3 is CASGGREGTGNTIYF. The CDR3 DNA follows: TGTGCCAGCGGGGGCAGGGAGGGAACTGGAAACACCATATATTTT.

V usage is TRBV19 and J usage is TRBJ1-5, with D possibly being TRBD1 (6 bases). The V gene lost 7 bases and the J gene lost 5 bases, with 15 bases spanning the gap. The length of the CDR3 is 14 residues. Germline V gene data show CDR1 as LNHDA and CDR2 as SQIVND (reference sequence). The CDR3 here is CASNDRRGDQPQHF. CDR3 nucleotide sequence: TGTGCCAGTAATGACCGGAGGGGGGATCAGCCCCAGCATTTT.

This clone showed up just a few times. V gene TRBV28 combines with J gene TRBJ1-1; D remains unclear. The CDR3 totals 12 residues. Trimming removed 7 bases at V and 6 bases at J, with 12 bases between. Germline values: CDR1 MDHEN, CDR2 SYDVKM. The CDR3 loop reads CASTGLGSEAFF. In nucleotides, the CDR3 is TGTGCCAGCACCGGACTAGGATCTGAAGCTTTCTTT. Using reference TRBV28 and TRBJ1-1 for the parts outside the CDR3, the full variable domain is DVKVTQSSRYLVKRTGEKVFLECVQDMDHENMFWYRQDPGLGLRLIYFSYDVKMKEKGDIPEGYSVSREKKERFSLILESASTNQTSMYLCASTGLGSEAFFGQGTRLTVV.

This chain connects TRBV6-6 to TRBJ2-5; D is possibly TRBD1 or TRBD2 (5 bases each). The J call may be mistaken, given a closer DNA end match to TRBJ2-7. The CDR3 is made up of 15 amino acids. Germline values: CDR1 MNHNY, CDR2 SVGAGI (reference sequence). CDR3 protein: CASSYSGESSYEQYF. In DNA, the CDR3 is TGTGCCAGCAGTTACTCGGGGGAAAGCTCCTACGAGCAGTACTTC.

The CDR3 DNA reads as TGTGCCAGTAGTACGGCGGGATGGGAGACCCAGTACTTC. This gives the protein CASSTAGWETQYF. The chain combines TRBV19 with TRBJ2-5, with D possibly matching TRBD2 (6 bases). The germline V gene has CDR1 LNHDA and CDR2 SQIVND (reference sequence). This CDR3 spans 13 amino acids. The V gene lost 4 bases and the J gene lost 5 bases, with 11 bases spanning the gap. The variable domain in full, with the rest retrieved from reference TRBV19 and TRBJ2-5, is DGGITQSPKYLFRKEGQNVTLSCEQNLNHDAMYWYRQDPGQGLRLIYYSQIVNDFQKGDIAEGYSVSREKKESFPLTVTSAQKNPTAFYLCASSTAGWETQYFGPGTRLLVL.

This chain uses TRBV19 with TRBJ2-3; D not certain. This CDR3 is built from 15 residues. Germline assignment: CDR1 LNHDA and CDR2 SQIVND (reference sequence). V gave up 5 bases and J gave up 0 bases, with 12 bases separating them. The CDR3 region is CASSPTWKSTDTQYF. The CDR3 coding sequence is TGTGCCAGTAGTCCGACGTGGAAAAGCACAGATACGCAGTATTTT.